This T cell receptor beta chain was identified in a study of low-dose radiotherapy and immunotherapy resistance in tumors. Study-wide context: Intravenous ipilimumab 1 mg/kg every six weeks was given with nivolumab 240 mg every two weeks.

Time point denoted: after trial treatment. Noted treatment: LDRT plus nivolumab, ipilimumab, low-dose cyclophosphamide and aspirin (RACIN trial). Along with nivolumab and ipilimumab, donors received aspirin, low-dose cyclophosphamide and low-dose radiotherapy. The patients who were eligible all carried advanced solid tumors that lacked tumor-infiltrating lymphocytes, meaning the tumors were TIL-negative. The CDR3 is made up of 13 amino acids. Germline values: CDR1 KGHDR, CDR2 SFDVKD. V lost 9 bases and J lost 5; bases outside the gene matches: 3. Primers targeting TRAV and TRBV primed first-strand cDNA, covering alpha and beta chains. TCRs underwent 20 PCR cycles of amplification with a constant-region primer and V-primer adapter. After the mRNA was isolated, it was amplified using in vitro transcription. Using its own MiXCR run on the reads, TCRdb lists one record per CDR3 protein. The sample holds 95,000 to 100,000 distinct CDR3 sequences; more than 20% are singletons and the top ten take 4.1%.

The table lists this clonotype with many counts. The sequence came from a male donor with prostate cancer. The starting material was PBMCs, obtained after low-dose radiotherapy plus immunotherapy. The chain employs TRBV24-1 and TRBJ2-1; 10 bases line up with TRBD2. CDR3 coding DNA: TGTGCCACCCAAGCGGGGGGGAACAATGAGCAGTTCTTC. This encodes CATQAGGNNEQFF.